These T cell receptor beta chains were read from a single sample in a study of blood T cell repertoires in COVID-19. Sequenced by immunoSEQ multiplex PCR; TCRdb stores in-frame clones only, minus some. The sample consists of 150,000 or so clones, over 80% of them appearing once. Input material: peripheral blood. These receptors were obtained from a woman aged 45-65 years with acute or convalescent COVID-19. The CDR3 runs from the conserved cysteine through the conserved F or W. Fields, in order: D gene, V gene, clone size, J gene, CDR3 protein, CDR3 DNA. D genes are given only for firm matches. Size is stated for part of the rows, as once, few or many counts, or as a class when the clone is expanded.

TRBD1	TRBV11-3	NA	TRBJ1-3	CASSAGGTASGNTIYF	TGTGCCAGCAGCGCCGGTGGGACAGCCTCTGGAAACACCATATATTTT
NA	TRBV11-2	NA	TRBJ1-1	CASSLAEGWTEAFF	TGTGCCAGCAGCTTAGCCGAGGGTTGGACTGAAGCTTTCTTT
TRBD1	TRBV10-3	NA	TRBJ2-7	CAISTGAYEQYF	TGTGCCATCAGCACAGGGGCATACGAGCAGTACTTC
TRBD1	TRBV5-1	NA	TRBJ1-2	CASSEGQGNYGYTF	TGCGCCAGCAGCGAGGGACAGGGGAACTATGGCTACACCTTC
NA	TRBV23-1	NA	TRBJ2-6	CASSQRPGRSSGANVLTF	TGCGCCAGCAGTCAAAGGCCAGGGAGGTCCTCTGGGGCCAACGTCCTGACTTTC
TRBD1	TRBV11-3	NA	TRBJ2-3	CASSSGTGGTDTQYF	TGTGCCAGCAGTTCCGGGACAGGGGGAACAGATACGCAGTATTTT
TRBD1	TRBV19	NA	TRBJ1-5	CASSVIKTGAQPQHF	TGTGCCAGTAGCGTAATAAAAACAGGGGCTCAGCCCCAGCATTTT
NA	TRBV28	once	TRBJ2-3	CATTRTPSSTDTQYF	TGTGCAACGACTAGAACCCCCTCCAGCACAGATACGCAGTATTTT
NA	TRBV4-3	once	TRBJ2-2	CASSQVDLGGGELFF	TGCGCCAGCAGCCAAGTGGATCTGGGGGGCGGGGAGCTGTTTTTT
NA	TRBV7-2	NA	TRBJ1-2	CASSFWGRGANYGYTF	TGTGCCAGCAGCTTTTGGGGGCGAGGAGCTAACTATGGCTACACCTTC
TRBD2	TRBV4-2	NA	TRBJ2-1	CASSQDPAGGPPGVEQFF	TGTGCCAGCAGCCAAGATCCCGCGGGAGGACCCCCGGGGGTTGAGCAGTTCTTC
NA	TRBV28	NA	TRBJ2-7	CASSFGDYEQYF	TGTGCCAGCAGTTTCGGGGATTACGAGCAGTACTTC
NA	TRBV5-1	NA	TRBJ2-5	CASTFRGRGLQETQYF	TGCGCCAGCACCTTTAGGGGAAGGGGGTTACAAGAGACCCAGTACTTC
NA	TRBV9	NA	TRBJ1-4	CASSSNTGFDEKLFF	TGTGCCAGCAGCTCTAATACAGGGTTTGACGAAAAACTGTTTTTT
NA	TRBV2	NA	TRBJ2-7	CATVRDLPTEQYF	TGTGCCACGGTTCGGGACTTGCCAACCGAGCAGTACTTC
TRBD1	TRBV15	NA	TRBJ1-5	CATSRDRGNQPQHF	TGTGCCACCAGCAGGGACAGGGGCAATCAGCCCCAGCATTTT
NA	TRBV3-1/TRBV3-2	NA	TRBJ2-1	CASSQVLVGEQFF	TGTGCCAGCAGCCAAGTCCTAGTGGGTGAGCAGTTCTTC
NA	TRBV18	NA	TRBJ1-4	CASSRIGFAGPKTNEKLFF	TGTGCCAGCTCACGAATCGGGTTTGCAGGGCCCAAAACTAATGAAAAACTGTTTTTT
NA	TRBV6-5	once	TRBJ1-4	CARQGLGNEKLFF	TGTGCCAGACAGGGTCTGGGTAATGAAAAACTGTTTTTT
TRBD1	TRBV13	NA	TRBJ1-6	CASSLRTGGFNSPLHF	TGTGCCAGCAGCTTAAGGACAGGAGGTTTTAATTCACCCCTCCACTTT
TRBD1	TRBV10-3	NA	TRBJ1-2	CARTGDGYGYTF	TGTGCCAGGACAGGGGACGGCTATGGCTACACCTTC
NA	TRBV24-1	NA	TRBJ1-4	CATSDSLTGNEKLFF	TGTGCCACCAGTGATTCACTGACTGGGAATGAAAAACTGTTTTTT
NA	TRBV19	NA	TRBJ1-5	CASSIEAVYQPQHF	TGTGCCAGTAGTATTGAGGCGGTATATCAGCCCCAGCATTTT
NA	TRBV5-4	NA	TRBJ2-1	CASSPTGHMDNEQFF	TGTGCCAGCAGCCCTACGGGACACATGGACAATGAGCAGTTCTTC
TRBD1	TRBV29-1	NA	TRBJ1-2	CSVEDRDGGYTF	TGCAGCGTCGAGGACAGGGACGGTGGCTACACCTTC
NA	TRBV7-6	NA	TRBJ2-5	CASSFGGILLAETQYF	TGTGCCAGCAGCTTCGGGGGAATACTATTAGCGGAGACCCAGTACTTC
NA	TRBV7-8	NA	TRBJ1-4	CASSLGTGTNEKLFF	TGTGCCAGCAGCTTAGGAACAGGCACTAATGAAAAACTGTTTTTT
TRBD1	TRBV15	NA	TRBJ2-7	CATSRNTGGEQYF	TGTGCCACCAGCAGAAACACAGGGGGAGAGCAGTACTTC